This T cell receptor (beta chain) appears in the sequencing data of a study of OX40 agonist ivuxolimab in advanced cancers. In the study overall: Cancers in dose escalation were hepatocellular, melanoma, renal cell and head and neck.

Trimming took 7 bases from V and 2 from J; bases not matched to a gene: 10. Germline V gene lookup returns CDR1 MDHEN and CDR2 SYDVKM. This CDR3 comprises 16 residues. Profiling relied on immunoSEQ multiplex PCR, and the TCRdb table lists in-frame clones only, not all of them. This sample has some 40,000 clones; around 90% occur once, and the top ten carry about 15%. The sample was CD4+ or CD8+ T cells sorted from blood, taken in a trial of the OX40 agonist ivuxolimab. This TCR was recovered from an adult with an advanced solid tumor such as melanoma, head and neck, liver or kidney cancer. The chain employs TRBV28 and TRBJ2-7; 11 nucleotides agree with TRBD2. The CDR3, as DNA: TGTGCCAGCACCTTTATGACTAGCGGGGCTACCTACGAGCAGTACTTC. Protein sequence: CASTFMTSGATYEQYF.